The sequence of this T cell receptor beta chain was determined in a study of chemoradiotherapy in HPV16-positive cancers (dated by TCRdb to the early 2020s). Notes on the research overall: Using functional T-cell assays on cells from a couple of HPV16-positive patients, the researchers defined candidate HPV-specific T-cell clones and common TCR motifs. Whether T-cell immunity against the HPV oncoproteins E6 and E7 changes during chemoradiotherapy and whether survival is affected by this immunity were examined in the study. TCR repertoires from 86 patients with HPV-related cancers were then used to track the candidate HPV-specific TCRs and motifs. The research as a whole found: Improved recurrence-free survival in HPV16-positive patients was associated with expansion of HPV-responsive T cells during chemoradiotherapy. Expansion of candidate HPV-specific clones and E7-related TCR motifs was observed in the tumor microenvironment during treatment, whereas no such expansion was observed for non-HPV-specific T cells. The functional definition of HPV-specific T cells came from only a couple of HPV16-positive patients, and the survival association was reported for HPV16-positive patients.

Worth noting for this clone: Its cognate antigen has yet to be identified. No base quality values were provided; no much bigger clone lies one nucleotide off.

Library method: the immunoSEQ multiplex PCR assay. Imported from immuneACCESS, the table was reduced by TCRdb to in-frame sequences with V and J called. These copies leave out some clones; in studies compared against another copy, an unresolved V gene accounts for under half, and the cause of the remainder is not known. In this sample the table shows 8,000 to 9,000 clones, 60% to 80% of which occur a single time. The ten largest clonotypes hold 8.5% of the sample. Because repertoires were sampled repeatedly during chemoradiotherapy, clonal expansion in the tumor microenvironment could be followed. The CDR3 starts with the cysteine, ends with the phenylalanine, and has 11 residues. Solely the CDR3 DNA is kept, with 33 bases framed from the first base. The germline V gene supplies CDR1 SGHTA and CDR2 FQGNSA. Trimming takes 1 base from V and 4 bases from J, and the germline ends sit 2 bases apart.

The source is a human donor with HPV-associated anogenital cancer. The sample was acquired from a patient who underwent chemoradiotherapy. The chain is encoded by TRBV7-2 joined to TRBJ2-7, with the D gene too uncertain to name. This receptor carries the CDR3 CASSLEYEQYF. DNA sequence: TGTGCCAGCAGCTTAGAGTACGAGCAGTACTTC.